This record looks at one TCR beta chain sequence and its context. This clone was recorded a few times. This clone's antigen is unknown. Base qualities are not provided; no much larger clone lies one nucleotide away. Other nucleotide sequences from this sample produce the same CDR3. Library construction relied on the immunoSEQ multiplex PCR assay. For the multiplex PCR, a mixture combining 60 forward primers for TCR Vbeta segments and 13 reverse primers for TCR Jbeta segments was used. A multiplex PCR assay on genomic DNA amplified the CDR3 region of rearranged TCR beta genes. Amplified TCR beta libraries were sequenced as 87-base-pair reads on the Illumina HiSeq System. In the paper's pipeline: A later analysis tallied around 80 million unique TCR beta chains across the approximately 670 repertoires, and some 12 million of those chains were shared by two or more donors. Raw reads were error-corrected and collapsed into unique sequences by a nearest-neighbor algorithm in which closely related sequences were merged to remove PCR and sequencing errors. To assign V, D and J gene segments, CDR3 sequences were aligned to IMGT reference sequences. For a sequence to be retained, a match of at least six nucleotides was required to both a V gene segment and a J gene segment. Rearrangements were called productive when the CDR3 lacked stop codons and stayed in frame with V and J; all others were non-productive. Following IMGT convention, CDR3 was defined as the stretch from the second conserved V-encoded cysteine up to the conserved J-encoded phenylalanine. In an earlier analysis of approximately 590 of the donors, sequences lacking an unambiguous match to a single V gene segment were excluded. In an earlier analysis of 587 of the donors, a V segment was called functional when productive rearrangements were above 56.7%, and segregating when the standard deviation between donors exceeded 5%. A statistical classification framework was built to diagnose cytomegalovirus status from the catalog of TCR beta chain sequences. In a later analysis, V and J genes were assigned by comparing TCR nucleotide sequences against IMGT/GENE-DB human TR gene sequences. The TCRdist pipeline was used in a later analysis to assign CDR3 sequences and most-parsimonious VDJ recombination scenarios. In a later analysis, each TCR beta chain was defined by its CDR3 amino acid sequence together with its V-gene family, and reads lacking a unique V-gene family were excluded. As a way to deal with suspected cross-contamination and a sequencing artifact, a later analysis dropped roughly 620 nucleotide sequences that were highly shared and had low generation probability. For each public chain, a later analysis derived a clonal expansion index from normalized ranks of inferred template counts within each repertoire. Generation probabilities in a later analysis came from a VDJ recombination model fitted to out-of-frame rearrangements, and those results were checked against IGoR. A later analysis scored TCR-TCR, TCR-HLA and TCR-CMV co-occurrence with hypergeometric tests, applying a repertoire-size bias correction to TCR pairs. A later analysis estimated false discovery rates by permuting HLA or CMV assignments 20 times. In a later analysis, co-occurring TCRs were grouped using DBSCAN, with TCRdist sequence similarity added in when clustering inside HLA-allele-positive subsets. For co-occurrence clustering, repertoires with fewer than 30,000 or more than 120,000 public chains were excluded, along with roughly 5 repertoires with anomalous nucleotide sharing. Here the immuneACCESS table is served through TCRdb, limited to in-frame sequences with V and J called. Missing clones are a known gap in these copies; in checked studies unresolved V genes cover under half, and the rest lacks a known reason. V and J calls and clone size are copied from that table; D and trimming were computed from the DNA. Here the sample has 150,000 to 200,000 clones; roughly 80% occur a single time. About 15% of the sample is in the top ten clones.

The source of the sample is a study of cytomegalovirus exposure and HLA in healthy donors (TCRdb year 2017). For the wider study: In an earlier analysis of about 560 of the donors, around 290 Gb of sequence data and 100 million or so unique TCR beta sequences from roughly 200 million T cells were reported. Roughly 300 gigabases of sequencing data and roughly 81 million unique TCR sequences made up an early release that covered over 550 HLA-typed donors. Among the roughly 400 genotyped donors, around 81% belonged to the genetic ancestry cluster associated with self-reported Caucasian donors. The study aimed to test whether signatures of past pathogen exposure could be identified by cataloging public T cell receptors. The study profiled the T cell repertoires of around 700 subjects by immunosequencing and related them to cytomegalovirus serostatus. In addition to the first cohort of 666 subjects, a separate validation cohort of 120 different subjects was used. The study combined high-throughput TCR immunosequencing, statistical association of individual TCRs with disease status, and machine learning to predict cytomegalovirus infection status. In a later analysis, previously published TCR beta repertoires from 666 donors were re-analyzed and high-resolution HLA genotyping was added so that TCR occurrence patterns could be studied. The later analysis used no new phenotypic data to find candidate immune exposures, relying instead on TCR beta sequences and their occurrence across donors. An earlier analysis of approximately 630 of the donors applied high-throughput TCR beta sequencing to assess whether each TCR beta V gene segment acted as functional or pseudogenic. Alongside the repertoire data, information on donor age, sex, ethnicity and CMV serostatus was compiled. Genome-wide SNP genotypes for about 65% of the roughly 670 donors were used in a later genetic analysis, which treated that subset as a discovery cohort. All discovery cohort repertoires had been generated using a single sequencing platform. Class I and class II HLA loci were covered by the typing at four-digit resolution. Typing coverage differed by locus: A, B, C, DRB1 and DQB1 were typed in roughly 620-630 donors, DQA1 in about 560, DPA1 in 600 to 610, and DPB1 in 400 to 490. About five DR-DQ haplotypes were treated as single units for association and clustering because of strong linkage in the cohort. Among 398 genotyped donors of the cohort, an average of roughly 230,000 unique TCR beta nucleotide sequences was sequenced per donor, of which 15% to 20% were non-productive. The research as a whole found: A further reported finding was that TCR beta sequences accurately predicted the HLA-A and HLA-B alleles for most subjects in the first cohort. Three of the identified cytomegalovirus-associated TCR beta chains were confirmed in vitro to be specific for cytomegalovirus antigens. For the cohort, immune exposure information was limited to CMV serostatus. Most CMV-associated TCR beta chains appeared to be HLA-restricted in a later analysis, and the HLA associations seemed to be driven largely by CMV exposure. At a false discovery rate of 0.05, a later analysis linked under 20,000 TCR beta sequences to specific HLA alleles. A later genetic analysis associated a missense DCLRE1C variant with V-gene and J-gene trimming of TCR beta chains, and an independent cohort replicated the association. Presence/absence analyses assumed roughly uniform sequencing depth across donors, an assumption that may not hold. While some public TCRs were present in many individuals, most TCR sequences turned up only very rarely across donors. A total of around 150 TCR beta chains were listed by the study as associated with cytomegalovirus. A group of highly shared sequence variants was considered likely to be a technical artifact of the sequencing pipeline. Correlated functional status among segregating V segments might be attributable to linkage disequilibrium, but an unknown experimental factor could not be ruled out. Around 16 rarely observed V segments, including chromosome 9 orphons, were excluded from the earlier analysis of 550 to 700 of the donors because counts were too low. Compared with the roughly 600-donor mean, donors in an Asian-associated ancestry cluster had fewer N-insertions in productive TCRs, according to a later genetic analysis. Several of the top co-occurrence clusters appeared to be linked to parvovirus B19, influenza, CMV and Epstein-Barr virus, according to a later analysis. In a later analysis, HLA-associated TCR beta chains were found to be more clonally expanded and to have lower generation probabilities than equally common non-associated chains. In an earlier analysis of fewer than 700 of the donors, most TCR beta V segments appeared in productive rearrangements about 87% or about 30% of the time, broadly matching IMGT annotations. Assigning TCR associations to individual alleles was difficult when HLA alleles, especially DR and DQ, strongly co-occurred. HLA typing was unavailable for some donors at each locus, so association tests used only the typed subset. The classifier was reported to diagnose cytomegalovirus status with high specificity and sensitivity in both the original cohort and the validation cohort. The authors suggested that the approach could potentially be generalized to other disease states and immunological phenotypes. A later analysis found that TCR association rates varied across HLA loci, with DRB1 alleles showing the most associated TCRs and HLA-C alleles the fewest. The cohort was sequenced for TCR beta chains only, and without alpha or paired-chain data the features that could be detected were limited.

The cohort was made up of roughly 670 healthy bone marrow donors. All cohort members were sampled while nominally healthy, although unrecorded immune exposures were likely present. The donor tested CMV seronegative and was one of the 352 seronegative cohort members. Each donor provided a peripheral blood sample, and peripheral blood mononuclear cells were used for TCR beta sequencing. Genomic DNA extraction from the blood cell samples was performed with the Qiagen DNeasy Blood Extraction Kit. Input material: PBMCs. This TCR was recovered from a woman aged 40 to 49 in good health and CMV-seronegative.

In nucleotide form, the sequence is TGCGCCAGCAGCCAAGGGCGGGGCGATGGCTACACCTTC. Translated, this is CASSQGRGDGYTF. The V and J segments used are TRBV4-1 and TRBJ1-2; tentative D gene TRBD1, with 5 bases matching. V drops 1 base and J drops 6 bases, leaving 9 bases in between. From its cysteine to its phenylalanine, the CDR3 spans 13 amino acids. Solely the CDR3 DNA is kept, with 39 bases framed from the first base. From the germline V gene, CDR1 is MGHRA and CDR2 is YSYEKL.